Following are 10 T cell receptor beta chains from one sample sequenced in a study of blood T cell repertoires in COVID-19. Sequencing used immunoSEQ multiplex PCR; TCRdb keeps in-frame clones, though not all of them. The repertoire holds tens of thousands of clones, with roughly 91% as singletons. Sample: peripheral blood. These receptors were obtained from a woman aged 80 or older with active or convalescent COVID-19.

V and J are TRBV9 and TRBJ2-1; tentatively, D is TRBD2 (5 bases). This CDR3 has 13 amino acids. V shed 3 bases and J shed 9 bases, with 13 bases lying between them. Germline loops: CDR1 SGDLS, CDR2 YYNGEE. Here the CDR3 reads CASSAGDGTEQFF. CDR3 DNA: TGTGCCAGCAGCGCCGGGGATGGTACTGAGCAGTTCTTC.

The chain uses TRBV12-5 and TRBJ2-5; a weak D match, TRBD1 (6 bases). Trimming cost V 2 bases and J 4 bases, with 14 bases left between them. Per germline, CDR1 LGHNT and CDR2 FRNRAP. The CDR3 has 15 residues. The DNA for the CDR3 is TGTGCTAGTGGTTTGATTCCAGGGGCGAGAGAGACCCAGTACTTC. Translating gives CASGLIPGARETQYF.

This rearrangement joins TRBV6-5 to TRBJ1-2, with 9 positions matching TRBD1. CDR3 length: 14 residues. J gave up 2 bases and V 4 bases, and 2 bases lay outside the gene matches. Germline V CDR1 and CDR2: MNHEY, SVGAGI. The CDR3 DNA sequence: TGTGCCAGCAGTTCCGACAGGGGGAACTATGGCTACACCTTC. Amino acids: CASSSDRGNYGYTF.

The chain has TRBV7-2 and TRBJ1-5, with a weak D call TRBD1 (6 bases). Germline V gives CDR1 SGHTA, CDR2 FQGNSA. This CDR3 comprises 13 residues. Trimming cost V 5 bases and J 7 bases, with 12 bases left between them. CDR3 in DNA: TGTGCCAGCAGCCCGGGTGGGGGCCAGCCCCAGCATTTT. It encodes CASSPGGGQPQHF.

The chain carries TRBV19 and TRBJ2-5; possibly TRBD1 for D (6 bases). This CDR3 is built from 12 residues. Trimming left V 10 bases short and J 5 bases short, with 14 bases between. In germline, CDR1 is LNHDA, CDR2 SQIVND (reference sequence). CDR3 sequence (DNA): TGTGCCAAGGGGGATCACACGGAGACCCAGTACTTC. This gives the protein CAKGDHTETQYF.

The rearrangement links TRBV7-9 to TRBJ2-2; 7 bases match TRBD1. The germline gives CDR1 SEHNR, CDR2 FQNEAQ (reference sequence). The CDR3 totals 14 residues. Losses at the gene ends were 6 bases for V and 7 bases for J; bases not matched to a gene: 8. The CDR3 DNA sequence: TGTGCCAGCAGATCACAGGGGATTGGCGGGGAGCTGTTTTTT. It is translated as CASRSQGIGGELFF.

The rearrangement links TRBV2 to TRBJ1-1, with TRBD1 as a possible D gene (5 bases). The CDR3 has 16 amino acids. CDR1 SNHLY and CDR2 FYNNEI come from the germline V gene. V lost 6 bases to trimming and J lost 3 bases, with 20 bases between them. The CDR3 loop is CASSQTTDRPYTEAFF. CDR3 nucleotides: TGTGCCAGCAGCCAAACGACAGATCGACCTTACACTGAAGCTTTCTTT.

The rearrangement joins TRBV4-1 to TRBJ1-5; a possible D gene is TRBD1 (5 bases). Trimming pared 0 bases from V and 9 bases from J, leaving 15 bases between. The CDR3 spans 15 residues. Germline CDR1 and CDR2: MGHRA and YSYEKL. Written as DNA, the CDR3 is TGCGCCAGCAGCCAAGAAGGTGACTGGACATGGCCCCAGCATTTT. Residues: CASSQEGDWTWPQHF.

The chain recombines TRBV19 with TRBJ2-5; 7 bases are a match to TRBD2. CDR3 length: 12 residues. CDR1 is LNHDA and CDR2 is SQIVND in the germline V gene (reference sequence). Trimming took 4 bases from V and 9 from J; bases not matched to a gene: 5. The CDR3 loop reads CASSKGREAQYF. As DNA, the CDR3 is TGTGCCAGTAGTAAGGGCCGGGAGGCCCAGTACTTC.

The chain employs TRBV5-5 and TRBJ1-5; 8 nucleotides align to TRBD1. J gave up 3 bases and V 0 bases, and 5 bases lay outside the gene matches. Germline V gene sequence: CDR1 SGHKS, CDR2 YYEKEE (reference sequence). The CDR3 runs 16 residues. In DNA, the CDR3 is TGTGCCAGCAGCTTGGGGGCAGGGGGCCCCAATCAGCCCCAGCATTTT. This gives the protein CASSLGAGGPNQPQHF.